This T cell receptor (beta chain) was documented in a study of T cell responses to AZD1222 COVID-19 vaccine. About the study: Combined were second doses at about 4 or about 12 weeks.

Study conclusions and caveats: Unmutated variant regions reportedly attract nearly half of all spike-specific TCRs.

CDR3 length equals 14 residues. Germline loops: CDR1 SGHRS, CDR2 YFSETQ. Trimming took 4 bases from V and 6 from J, leaving 17 bases between them. Clones were sequenced by immunoSEQ multiplex PCR, and TCRdb holds only the in-frame ones, with some missing. The data show around 130,000 clones, with approximately 83% seen just once and about 8.5% held by the top ten. A note on this clone: As yet, its antigen is unknown.

The J gene is TRBJ2-7, the V gene TRBV5-1; tentatively, D is TRBD1 (6 bases). Material: peripheral blood, obtained on day 0 of AZD1222 vaccination. This sequence was found in an adult in good health. CDR3 bases: TGCGCCAGCAGCAGCCTCAGAGCAGGGGTCGAGCAGTACTTC. This gives the protein CASSSLRAGVEQYF. Combining the CDR3 with reference TRBV5-1 and TRBJ2-7 gives the whole variable domain KAGVTQTPRYLIKTRGQQVTLSCSPISGHRSVSWYQQTPGQGLQFLFEYFSETQRNKGNFPGRFSGRQFSNSRSEMNVSTLELGDSALYLCASSSLRAGVEQYFGPGTRLTVT.